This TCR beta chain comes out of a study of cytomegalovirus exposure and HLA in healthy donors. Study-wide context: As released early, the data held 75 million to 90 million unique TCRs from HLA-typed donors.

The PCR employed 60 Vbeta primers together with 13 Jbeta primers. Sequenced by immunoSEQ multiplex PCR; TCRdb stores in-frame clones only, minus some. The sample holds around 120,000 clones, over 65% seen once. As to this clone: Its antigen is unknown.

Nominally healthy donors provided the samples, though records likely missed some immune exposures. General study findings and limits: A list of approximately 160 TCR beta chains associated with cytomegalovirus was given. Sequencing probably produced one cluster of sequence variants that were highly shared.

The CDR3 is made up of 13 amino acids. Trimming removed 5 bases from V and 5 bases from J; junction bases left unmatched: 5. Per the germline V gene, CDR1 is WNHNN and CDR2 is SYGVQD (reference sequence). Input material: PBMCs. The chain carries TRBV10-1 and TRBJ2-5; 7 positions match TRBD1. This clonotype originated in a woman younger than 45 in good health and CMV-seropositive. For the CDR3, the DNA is TGCGCCAGCAGTACGACAGGGAAGGAGACCCAGTACTTC. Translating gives CASSTTGKETQYF.